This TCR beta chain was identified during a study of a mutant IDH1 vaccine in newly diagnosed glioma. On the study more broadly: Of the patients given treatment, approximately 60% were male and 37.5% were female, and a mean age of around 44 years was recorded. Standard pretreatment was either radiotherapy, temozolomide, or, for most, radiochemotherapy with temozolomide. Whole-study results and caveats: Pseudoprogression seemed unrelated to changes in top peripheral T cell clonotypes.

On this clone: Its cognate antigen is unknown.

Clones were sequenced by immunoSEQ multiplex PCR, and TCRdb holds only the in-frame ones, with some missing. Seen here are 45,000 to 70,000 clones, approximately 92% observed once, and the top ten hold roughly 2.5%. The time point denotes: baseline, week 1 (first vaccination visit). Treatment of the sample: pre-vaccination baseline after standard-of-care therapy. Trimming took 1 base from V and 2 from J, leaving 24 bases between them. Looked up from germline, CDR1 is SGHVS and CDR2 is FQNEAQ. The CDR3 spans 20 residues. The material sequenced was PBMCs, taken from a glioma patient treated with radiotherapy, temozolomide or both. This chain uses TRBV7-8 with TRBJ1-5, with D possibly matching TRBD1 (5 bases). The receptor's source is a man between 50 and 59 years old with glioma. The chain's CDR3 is CASSLGGRGRRGSGNQPQHF. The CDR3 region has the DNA TGTGCCAGCAGCTTAGGAGGAAGGGGCCGCCGCGGCTCGGGCAATCAGCCCCAGCATTTT.